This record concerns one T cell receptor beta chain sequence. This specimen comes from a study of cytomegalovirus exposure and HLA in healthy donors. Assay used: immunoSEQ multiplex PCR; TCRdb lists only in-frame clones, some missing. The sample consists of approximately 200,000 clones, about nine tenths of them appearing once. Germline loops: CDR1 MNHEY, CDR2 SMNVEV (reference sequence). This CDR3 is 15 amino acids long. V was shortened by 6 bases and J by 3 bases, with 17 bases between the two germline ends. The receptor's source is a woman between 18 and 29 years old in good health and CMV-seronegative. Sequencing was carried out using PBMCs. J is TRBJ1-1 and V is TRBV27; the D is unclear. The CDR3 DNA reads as TGTGCCAGCAGCCTTAGTGCCCTCGGAGACACTGAAGCTTTCTTT. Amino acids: CASSLSALGDTEAFF.